This T cell receptor beta chain appears in the sequencing data of a study of shared clonotypes between healthy human individuals. Study details: Per-donor plates numbered three CD4 naive, three CD4 memory, two CD8 naive and one CD8 memory.

V was shortened by 0 bases and J by 2 bases, with 11 bases between the two germline ends. The length of the CDR3 is 15 residues. Germline assignment: CDR1 SGHAT and CDR2 FQNNGV. The protocol was immunoSEQ multiplex PCR, while the TCRdb copy is restricted to in-frame clones and leaves out a portion. The sample records approximately 590,000 clones, about 95% being singletons. Naive CD8 cells were CD45RO-negative, positively selected for CCR7, excluding terminally differentiated effector memory CD45RA+ cells. The genes are TRBV11-2 and TRBJ2-7, with no clear D. The receptor comes from a woman aged 30 to 39 in good health. The sequenced sample was naive CD8+ T cells sorted from blood. The CDR3 protein is CASSLEFRHTYEQYF. The CDR3 DNA reads TGTGCCAGCAGCTTAGAGTTTCGCCATACCTACGAGCAGTACTTC.